These 27 T cell receptor beta chains were sequenced from one sample in a study of blood T cell repertoires in COVID-19. TCRdb keeps only in-frame clones here, not all; method: immunoSEQ multiplex PCR. The sample holds roughly 300,000 clones, about 89% seen once. Sequencing was carried out using peripheral blood. All receptors derive from a woman in her forties or fifties who had recovered from COVID-19.

A few counts support this clone. The chain links TRBV5-4 to TRBJ2-7, with a tentative D call TRBD1 (5 bases). Trimming left V 6 bases short and J 0 bases short, with 10 bases between. Per germline, CDR1 SGHNT and CDR2 YYREEE (reference sequence). The CDR3 is 13 residues long. The CDR3 DNA sequence: TGTGCCAGCAACCCGGACACCTCCTACGAGCAGTACTTC. This translates into CASNPDTSYEQYF.

The DNA of the CDR3 is TGTGCCAGTAGTACGAGGGACATCTATGGCTACACCTTC. Translating it yields CASSTRDIYGYTF. The V call is TRBV19, the J call TRBJ1-2, with D perhaps TRBD1 (6 bases). This CDR3 is 13 amino acids long. V lost 4 bases and J 4 bases, leaving 10 bases between the germline ends. Germline CDR1 and CDR2: LNHDA and SQIVND (reference sequence).

The V gene is TRBV28, the J gene TRBJ2-7, with 12 bases lining up with TRBD2. Looked up from germline, CDR1 is MDHEN and CDR2 is SYDVKM. Trimming cost V 1 base and J 0 bases; bases outside gene matches: 10. This CDR3 has 19 amino acids. Here the CDR3 DNA reads TGTGCCAGCAGTTTATTCGTGCGGCTAGCGGGGGGGAGCTCCTACGAGCAGTACTTC. Protein sequence: CASSLFVRLAGGSSYEQYF.

In the case of this clone: At one boundary the junction diverges from the germline segment, which might be a read error. The chain has TRBV10-3 and TRBJ2-7; D is perhaps TRBD1 (6 bases). There are 14 residues in the CDR3. Germline V gene lookup returns CDR1 ENHRY and CDR2 SYGVKD. The CDR3 loop is CAISESGQGYGQYF. The CDR3 region has the DNA TGTGCCATCAGTGAGTCAGGGCAGGGGTACGGGCAGTACTTC.

V usage is TRBV28 and J usage is TRBJ1-2; D remains ambiguous. CDR1 and CDR2 from the germline V gene are MDHEN and SYDVKM. V lost 5 bases, J lost 1 base, and 20 bases lay in between. The CDR3 has 17 amino acids. The CDR3 DNA sequence: TGTGCCAGCAGTATCCTAGGGAGGGAGAGGTTTAACTATGGCTACACCTTC. It specifies CASSILGRERFNYGYTF.

Concerning this clone itself: Other DNA sequences of this sample code for an identical CDR3. The J gene is TRBJ2-7, the V gene TRBV6-5; D is undetermined. The CDR3 consists of 12 residues. CDR1 and CDR2 from the germline V gene are MNHEY and SVGAGI. V was trimmed by 0 bases and J by 7 bases, leaving 7 bases between them. CDR3 protein: CASSYSNGEQYF. The DNA of the CDR3 is TGTGCCAGCAGTTACTCGAACGGGGAGCAGTACTTC.

The chain couples TRBV6-5 to TRBJ2-1; 7 bases map to TRBD1. V lost 8 bases to trimming and J lost 4 bases; unmatched junction nucleotides: 8. The CDR3 consists of 14 residues. From germline, CDR1 is MNHEY and CDR2 SVGAGI. CDR3 in amino acids: CASHPGTVYNEQFF. The CDR3 nucleotides are TGTGCCAGCCATCCCGGGACAGTATACAATGAGCAGTTCTTC.

This clone has only a few counts. The rearrangement links TRBV27 to TRBJ1-1; 8 positions match TRBD1. This CDR3 contains 12 residues. V lost 6 bases, J lost 10 bases, and 7 bases stayed unmatched. The germline V gene encodes CDR1 MNHEY and CDR2 SMNVEV (reference sequence). In DNA, the CDR3 is TGTGCCAGCAGCCTATCAGGGGGCGGAGCTTTCTTT. Translating it yields CASSLSGGGAFF.

This CDR3 reads CASSMNRVDTQYF. CDR3 nucleotide sequence: TGTGCCAGCAGTATGAACAGGGTAGATACGCAGTATTTT. The chain uses TRBV12-3 or TRBV12-4 and TRBJ2-3; TRBD1 is a possible D gene (6 bases). The CDR3 spans 13 residues. V shed 5 bases and J shed 5 bases, with 11 bases lying between them.

This clone has just a few counts. The chain couples TRBV6-2 or TRBV6-3 to TRBJ1-1; no reliable D call. V was trimmed by 4 bases and J by 1 base, leaving 7 bases between them. This CDR3 spans 13 amino acids. Germline CDR1 is MNHEY and CDR2 is SVGEGT. Written as DNA, the CDR3 is TGTGCCAGCAGTTTCTCGGCGAACACTGAAGCTTTCTTT. Amino acids: CASSFSANTEAFF.

The gene calls are TRBV6-2 or TRBV6-3 and TRBJ2-2, with D possibly being TRBD1 (5 bases). Germline loops: CDR1 MNHEY, CDR2 SVGEGT. The CDR3 length is 15 residues. V lost 6 bases, J lost 4 bases, and 15 bases lay in between. The CDR3 DNA follows: TGTGCCAGCAGCAACTCTCCTAGGGGCACCGGGGAGCTGTTTTTT. Its translation is CASSNSPRGTGELFF.

The chain combines TRBV5-5 with TRBJ2-5, with D possibly matching TRBD1 (5 bases). Trimming shortened V by 4 bases and J by 4 bases, and 11 bases separated the two germline ends. The CDR3 is made up of 13 amino acids. Germline V gives CDR1 SGHKS, CDR2 YYEKEE (reference sequence). CDR3 DNA: TGTGCCAGCAGCGTTAGGGGCCCAGAGACCCAGTACTTC. As protein: CASSVRGPETQYF.

This rearrangement joins TRBV7-2 to TRBJ1-2, with D possibly matching TRBD1 (5 bases). CDR3 length: 13 amino acids. The V gene lost 3 bases and the J gene lost 9 bases, with 14 bases spanning the gap. Germline CDR1 reads SGHTA; CDR2 reads FQGNSA. The CDR3: CASSFGGGTSYTF. CDR3 sequence (DNA): TGTGCCAGCAGCTTCGGCGGGGGGACGAGCTACACCTTC.

The chain is built from TRBV4-2 and TRBJ1-5, with D uncertain. Looked up from germline, CDR1 is LGHNA and CDR2 is YNFKEQ. The CDR3 covers 14 residues. Trimming removed 0 bases at V and 5 bases at J, with 8 bases between. The CDR3 bases are TGTGCCAGCAGCCAAGAAGAGGGAGATCAGCCCCAGCATTTT. Its protein product is CASSQEEGDQPQHF.

This clone came up once. V usage is TRBV3-1 (or the pseudogene TRBV3-2) and J usage is TRBJ2-3, with 14 nucleotides matching TRBD2. Germline trimming cut 4 bases from V and 7 bases from J; bases unmatched to any gene: 4. The CDR3 consists of 15 residues. The germline gives CDR1 LGHDT, CDR2 YNNKEL (reference sequence). The CDR3 sequence: CASSRLAGGFHTQYF. The DNA of the CDR3 is TGTGCCAGCAGCCGACTAGCGGGGGGGTTCCATACGCAGTATTTT.

The V call is TRBV5-8, the J call TRBJ1-6; D is unresolved. The CDR3 length is 15 residues. V shed 1 base and J shed 11 bases, with 16 bases lying between them. In germline, CDR1 is SGHTS, CDR2 YDEGEE. The DNA for the CDR3 is TGTGCCAGCAGCTTGATCGGCGGCCAAGCGACACCCCTCCACTTT. Translation gives CASSLIGGQATPLHF.

The J gene is TRBJ2-3, the V gene TRBV7-6, with D possibly matching TRBD1 (6 bases). Germline lookup yields CDR1 SGHVS and CDR2 FNYEAQ. This CDR3 comprises 15 residues. Trimming took off 5 bases at V and 3 bases at J, with 15 bases between the two ends. The CDR3 region has the DNA TGTGCCAGCAGCCGGAACAGGGCCGGAACAGATACGCAGTATTTT. It encodes CASSRNRAGTDTQYF.

The V and J genes are TRBV7-2 and TRBJ1-1; D unclear. The CDR3 consists of 13 residues. Trimming took off 3 bases at V and 4 bases at J, with 9 bases between the two ends. Germline-derived CDR1 and CDR2 are SGHTA and FQGNSA. The CDR3 coding sequence is TGTGCCAGCAGCTTCATGGAGACCACTGAAGCTTTCTTT. This sequence encodes CASSFMETTEAFF.

This clone was detected only once. This chain links TRBV7-2 with TRBJ2-1; D perhaps matches TRBD2 (5 bases). This CDR3 comprises 12 residues. V was clipped by 1 base and J by 9 bases, with 7 bases between them. Germline V gene lookup returns CDR1 SGHTA and CDR2 FQGNSA. CDR3 loop: CASSLVAGEQFF. The DNA of the CDR3 is TGTGCCAGCAGCTTAGTGGCGGGTGAGCAGTTCTTC.

DNA of the CDR3: TGTGCCAGCAGCTTATTAGTAGGGGGCTCCCTTCGGGTCGAGCAGTACTTC. The encoded protein is CASSLLVGGSLRVEQYF. V is TRBV11-2 and J is TRBJ2-7, with 7 positions matching TRBD1. CDR3 length: 17 residues. Germline-derived CDR1 and CDR2 are SGHAT and FQNNGV. J was trimmed by 6 bases and V by 2 bases; bases with no gene match: 16.

The V call is TRBV6-2 or TRBV6-3, the J call TRBJ2-3, with 8 bases lining up with TRBD2. Germline values: CDR1 MNHEY, CDR2 SVGEGT. The CDR3 has 16 amino acids. The J segment lost 5 bases and the V segment lost 0 bases, leaving 7 bases of the junction unmatched. The chain's CDR3 is CASSYSFRGGKDTQYF. The CDR3 nucleotides are TGTGCCAGCAGTTACTCCTTTCGGGGGGGGAAAGATACGCAGTATTTT.

The rearrangement joins TRBV28 to TRBJ1-1; possible D gene TRBD1, 5 bases. The V end lost 2 bases, the J end lost 8 bases, and 15 bases lay between the germline ends. The CDR3 spans 14 residues. Germline assignment: CDR1 MDHEN and CDR2 SYDVKM. The DNA of the CDR3 is TGTGCCAGCAGTTTACTGGGAAGTAACAGGGAAGCTTTCTTT. Amino acids: CASSLLGSNREAFF.

This clone has just a few counts. This chain links TRBV5-1 with TRBJ2-7, with D possibly matching TRBD2 (5 bases). Trimming removed 0 bases at V and 3 bases at J, with 13 bases between. CDR1 is SGHRS, CDR2 YFSETQ, per germline. CDR3 length: 15 amino acids. Written as DNA, the CDR3 is TGCGCCAGCAGCTTGGACCTAGCCGGTTACTACGAGCAGTACTTC. This sequence encodes CASSLDLAGYYEQYF.

This clone appeared a single time. V usage is TRBV15 and J usage is TRBJ2-7; 9 positions match TRBD1. The J segment lost 6 bases and the V segment lost 0 bases, leaving 12 bases of the junction unmatched. Germline assignment: CDR1 LNHNV and CDR2 YYDKDF (reference sequence). CDR3 length: 17 amino acids. The CDR3 region is CATSRDGSDRGYGEQYF. CDR3 coding DNA: TGTGCCACCAGCAGAGATGGATCGGACAGGGGATATGGCGAGCAGTACTTC.

V is TRBV21-1 and J is TRBJ2-7; the table's D call TRBD1 went unverified against the DNA. TRBV21-1 is a known pseudogene. The CDR3 totals 15 residues. The CDR3, as DNA: TGTGCCAGCTACAGGGGACATATTACGATTGCCGAGCAGTACTTC. Translating gives CASYRGHITIAEQYF.

This clone was seen many times. This chain links TRBV6-5 with TRBJ1-1; maybe TRBD1 (5 bases). The CDR3 consists of 12 residues. V shed 7 bases and J shed 4 bases, with 10 bases lying between them. Germline V gene data show CDR1 as MNHEY and CDR2 as SVGAGI. CDR3 amino acids: CASTGGSTEAFF. CDR3 nucleotide sequence: TGTGCCAGCACGGGGGGGAGCACTGAAGCTTTCTTT.

The rearrangement links TRBV30 to TRBJ2-3, with TRBD2 as a possible D gene (6 bases). V gave up 4 bases and J gave up 8 bases, with 13 bases separating them. Germline V gene sequence: CDR1 GTSNPN, CDR2 SVGIG (reference sequence). The CDR3 has 12 amino acids. This CDR3 is CAWNPGGGTQYF. The CDR3 bases are TGTGCCTGGAACCCCGGGGGTGGTACGCAGTATTTT.